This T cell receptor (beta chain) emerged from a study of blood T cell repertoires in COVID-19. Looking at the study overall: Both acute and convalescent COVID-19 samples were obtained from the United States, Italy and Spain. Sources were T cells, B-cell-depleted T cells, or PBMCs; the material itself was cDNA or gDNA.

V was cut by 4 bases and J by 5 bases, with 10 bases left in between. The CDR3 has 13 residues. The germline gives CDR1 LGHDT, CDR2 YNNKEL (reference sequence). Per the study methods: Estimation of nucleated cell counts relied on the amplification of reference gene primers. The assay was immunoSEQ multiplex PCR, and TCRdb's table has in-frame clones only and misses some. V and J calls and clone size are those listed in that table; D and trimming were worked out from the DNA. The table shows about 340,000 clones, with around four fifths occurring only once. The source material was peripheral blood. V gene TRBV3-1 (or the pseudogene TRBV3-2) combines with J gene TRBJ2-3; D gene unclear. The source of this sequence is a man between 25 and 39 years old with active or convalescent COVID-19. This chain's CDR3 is CASSPETGDTQYF. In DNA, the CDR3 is TGTGCCAGCAGCCCAGAAACGGGAGATACGCAGTATTTT.